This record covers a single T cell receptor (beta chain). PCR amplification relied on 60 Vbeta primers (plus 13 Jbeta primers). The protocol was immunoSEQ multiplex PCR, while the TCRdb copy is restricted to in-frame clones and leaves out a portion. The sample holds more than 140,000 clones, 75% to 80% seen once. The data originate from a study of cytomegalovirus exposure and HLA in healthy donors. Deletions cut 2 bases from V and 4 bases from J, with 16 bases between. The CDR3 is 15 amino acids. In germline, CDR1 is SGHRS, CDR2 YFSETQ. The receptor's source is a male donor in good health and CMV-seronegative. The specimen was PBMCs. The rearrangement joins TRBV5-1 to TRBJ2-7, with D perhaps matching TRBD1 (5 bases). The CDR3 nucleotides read TGCGCCAGCAGCTTAGGGAACAGGACCCCTTACGAGCAGTACTTC. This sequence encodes CASSLGNRTPYEQYF.